This T cell receptor (beta chain) was sequenced during a study of shared clonotypes between healthy human individuals. Method: immunoSEQ multiplex PCR; TCRdb's copy keeps in-frame clones and lacks some. The sample has about 1 million clones, around 75% seen once. This CDR3 is 14 amino acids long. The trim removed 8 bases at V and 4 bases at J, leaving 5 bases unmatched. Germline values: CDR1 MGHRA, CDR2 YSYEKL. This TCR derives from a young man in good health. The sequenced sample was memory CD4+ T cells sorted from blood. Stated subset: CD45RA-negative fraction. The chain couples TRBV4-1 to TRBJ1-6; 7 bases align to TRBD1. The CDR3 loop is CASDREGYNSPLHF. In nucleotides, the CDR3 is TGCGCCAGCGACAGGGAGGGGTATAATTCACCCCTCCACTTT.